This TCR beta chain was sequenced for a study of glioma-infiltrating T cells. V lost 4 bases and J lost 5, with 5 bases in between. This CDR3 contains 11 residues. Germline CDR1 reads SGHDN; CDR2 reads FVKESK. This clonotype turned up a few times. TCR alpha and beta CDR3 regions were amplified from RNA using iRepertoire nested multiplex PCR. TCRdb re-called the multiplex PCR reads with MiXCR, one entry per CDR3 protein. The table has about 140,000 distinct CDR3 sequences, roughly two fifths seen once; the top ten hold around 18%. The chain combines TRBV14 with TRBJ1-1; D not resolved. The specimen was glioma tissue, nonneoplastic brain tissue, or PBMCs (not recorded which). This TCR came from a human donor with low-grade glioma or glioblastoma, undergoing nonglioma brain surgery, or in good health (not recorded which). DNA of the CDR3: TGTGCCAGCAGCCGGAAGACTGAAGCTTTCTTT. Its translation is CASSRKTEAFF.